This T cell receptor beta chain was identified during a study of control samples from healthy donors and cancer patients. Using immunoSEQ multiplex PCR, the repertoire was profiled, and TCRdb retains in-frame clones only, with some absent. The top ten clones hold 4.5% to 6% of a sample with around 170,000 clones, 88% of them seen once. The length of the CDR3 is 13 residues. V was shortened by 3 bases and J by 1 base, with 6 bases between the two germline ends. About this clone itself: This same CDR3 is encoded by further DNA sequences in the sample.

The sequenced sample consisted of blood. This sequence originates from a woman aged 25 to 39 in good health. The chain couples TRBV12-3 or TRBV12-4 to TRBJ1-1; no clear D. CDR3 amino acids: CASSFSGNTEAFF. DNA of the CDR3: TGTGCCAGCAGTTTCTCAGGGAACACTGAAGCTTTCTTT.